The rows below give T cell receptor beta chains drawn from one sample of a study of blood T cell repertoires in COVID-19. TCRdb's table, derived via immunoSEQ multiplex PCR, lists solely in-frame clones and lacks some. The repertoire holds 75,000 to 100,000 clones, with over 65% as singletons. Sequencing was performed on peripheral blood. These receptors all come from a human donor in a cohort sampled during active COVID-19. Each CDR3 is given with its conserved first and last residue. Each record gives: J gene, V gene, CDR3 protein.

j_call: TRBJ1-2
v_call: TRBV11-2
cdr3_aa: CASSLSTRYGYTF

j_call: TRBJ2-1
v_call: TRBV5-4
cdr3_aa: CASSQGLEQFF

j_call: TRBJ1-1
v_call: TRBV28
cdr3_aa: CASKIQGTNTEAFF

j_call: TRBJ1-6
v_call: TRBV5-1
cdr3_aa: CASRQGQGVWSPLHF

j_call: TRBJ1-3
v_call: TRBV6-6
cdr3_aa: CASSFTVASGNTIYF

j_call: TRBJ2-1
v_call: TRBV5-4
cdr3_aa: CASSLEQIQVYNEQFF

j_call: TRBJ2-7
v_call: TRBV5-1
cdr3_aa: CASSLDSLSYEQYF

j_call: TRBJ2-2
v_call: TRBV11-2
cdr3_aa: CASSSSIKGSYTGELFF

j_call: TRBJ2-7
v_call: TRBV6-2/TRBV6-3
cdr3_aa: CASSYPRLSSYEQYF

j_call: TRBJ1-1
v_call: TRBV19
cdr3_aa: CASSARGGPNTEAFF

j_call: TRBJ2-3
v_call: TRBV19
cdr3_aa: CASSIERTRGFSTDTQYF

j_call: TRBJ1-1
v_call: TRBV5-8
cdr3_aa: CASSRGTTNTEAFF

j_call: TRBJ1-5
v_call: TRBV5-4
cdr3_aa: CASSRKGGDQPQHF

j_call: TRBJ1-1
v_call: TRBV6-5
cdr3_aa: CASTRRVNTEAFF

j_call: TRBJ1-1
v_call: TRBV11-1
cdr3_aa: CASSSTGGNTEAFF

j_call: TRBJ2-7
v_call: TRBV5-5
cdr3_aa: CASSGGILGNPPYEQYF

j_call: TRBJ2-7
v_call: TRBV5-1
cdr3_aa: CASSLGDPQGAYEQYF

j_call: TRBJ1-5
v_call: TRBV6-1
cdr3_aa: CASSEVTARLSNQPQHF

j_call: TRBJ1-6
v_call: TRBV7-2
cdr3_aa: CASSVTGGDSPLHF

j_call: TRBJ2-7
v_call: TRBV21-1
cdr3_aa: CASSKGASGGSSYEQYF

j_call: TRBJ1-5
v_call: TRBV7-9
cdr3_aa: CASSSTGGRNQPQHF

j_call: TRBJ1-5
v_call: TRBV5-1
cdr3_aa: CASSLDPGVNQPQHF

j_call: TRBJ1-6
v_call: TRBV28
cdr3_aa: CASSLLGGLNSPLHF

j_call: TRBJ2-1
v_call: TRBV7-7
cdr3_aa: CASARTASSYNEQFF

j_call: TRBJ1-3
v_call: TRBV19
cdr3_aa: CASRTDPWRVSGNTIYF

j_call: TRBJ1-3
v_call: TRBV25-1
cdr3_aa: CASTGTGVGTIYF

j_call: TRBJ1-2
v_call: TRBV29-1
cdr3_aa: CSVDTQGVDYGYTF

j_call: TRBJ2-3
v_call: TRBV5-6
cdr3_aa: CASSLGGGTDTQYF

j_call: TRBJ2-7
v_call: TRBV19
cdr3_aa: CASRGTILSYEQYF

j_call: TRBJ1-1
v_call: TRBV19
cdr3_aa: CASSIAAGRLPEAFF

j_call: TRBJ2-7
v_call: TRBV3-1/TRBV3-2
cdr3_aa: CASSRLPQLAGGPREQYF

j_call: TRBJ1-2
v_call: TRBV5-1
cdr3_aa: CASSPESMGQAGSSYTF

j_call: TRBJ1-5
v_call: TRBV30
cdr3_aa: CALEQGAWGNQPQHF

j_call: TRBJ1-5
v_call: TRBV6-1
cdr3_aa: CASSESNSNQPQHF

j_call: TRBJ1-2
v_call: TRBV6-5
cdr3_aa: CASSWGEDGYTF

j_call: TRBJ2-5
v_call: TRBV19
cdr3_aa: CASSITSGTGETQYF

j_call: TRBJ2-7
v_call: TRBV5-1
cdr3_aa: CASSYRDRAYEQYF

j_call: TRBJ2-2
v_call: TRBV2
cdr3_aa: CASSEPGTSGRVFF

j_call: TRBJ2-7
v_call: TRBV19
cdr3_aa: CASGGTGVHEQYF

j_call: TRBJ2-7
v_call: TRBV19
cdr3_aa: CASSIANGYEQYF

j_call: TRBJ1-2
v_call: TRBV3-1/TRBV3-2
cdr3_aa: CASSQVDGAYGYTF

j_call: TRBJ2-1
v_call: TRBV7-7
cdr3_aa: CASSWGLENYNEQFF

j_call: TRBJ2-7
v_call: TRBV28
cdr3_aa: CASTIASGGTYEQYF

j_call: TRBJ2-2
v_call: TRBV7-2
cdr3_aa: CASIPLLTSGATGELFF

j_call: TRBJ2-2
v_call: TRBV7-3
cdr3_aa: CASSQQGSGELFF

j_call: TRBJ2-4
v_call: TRBV19
cdr3_aa: CASIDGEAGKNIQYF

j_call: TRBJ2-7
v_call: TRBV4-1
cdr3_aa: CASSQEVAGSSYEQYF

j_call: TRBJ2-2
v_call: TRBV3-1/TRBV3-2
cdr3_aa: CASSQEAGYPGELFF

j_call: TRBJ2-5
v_call: TRBV4-1
cdr3_aa: CASSQEMAQVFLAQYF